One and the same sample provided the 21 T cell receptor beta chains below, sequenced in a study of early stage breast cancer tumors. The data were produced by immunoSEQ multiplex PCR, yet TCRdb's version contains in-frame clones alone and is incomplete. Of tens of thousands of clones in the sample, around two thirds were seen once. Sequenced material: blood. Receptors originate from a person aged 45 to 60 with breast cancer.

The rearrangement uses TRBV5-6 and TRBJ2-5; 9 bases agree with TRBD2. The CDR3 has 17 residues. The V gene end was trimmed by 4 bases and the J gene end by 5 bases; junction bases not matched to a gene: 15. Germline V CDR1 and CDR2: SGHDT, YYEEEE. The CDR3 spells CASSRSGAGGPGETQYF. For the CDR3, the DNA is TGTGCCAGCAGCCGTTCTGGGGCGGGAGGGCCGGGTGAGACCCAGTACTTC.

The rearrangement joins TRBV7-2 to TRBJ2-5; 9 positions match TRBD2. CDR1 SGHTA and CDR2 FQGNSA come from the germline V gene. The CDR3 totals 17 residues. Unmatched junction bases numbered 7, after V lost 1 base and J lost 1 base. In nucleotides, the CDR3 is TGTGCCAGCAGCTTAGGCCTTCGCGGGGGGGCCCAAGAGACCCAGTACTTC. Encoded protein: CASSLGLRGGAQETQYF.

This chain joins TRBV5-6 and TRBJ1-2; D remains ambiguous. CDR3 length: 14 amino acids. The ends were cut back, 1 base at V and 8 bases at J, with 15 bases in the middle. Germline CDR1 is SGHDT and CDR2 is YYEEEE. CDR3 sequence: CASSLWPAARGYTF. The CDR3 DNA follows: TGTGCCAGCAGCTTGTGGCCAGCGGCTAGGGGCTACACCTTC.

The chain employs TRBV14 and TRBJ2-1, with 9 bases fitting TRBD1. This CDR3 is 19 amino acids long. V dropped 0 bases and J dropped 9; count of bases not matched to a gene: 18. CDR1 and CDR2 from the germline V gene are SGHDN and FVKESK. The CDR3: CASSQDSNRGPGIQSEQFF. The DNA for the CDR3 is TGTGCCAGCAGCCAAGATTCTAACAGGGGGCCGGGTATACAAAGTGAGCAGTTCTTC.

The CDR3 loop is CASSSSGNTEAFF. As DNA, the CDR3 is TGTGCCAGCAGCTCGTCAGGGAACACTGAAGCTTTCTTT. The gene calls are TRBV7-3 and TRBJ1-1; D gene uncertain. This CDR3 is 13 amino acids long. CDR1 SGHTA and CDR2 FQGTGA come from the germline V gene. Trimming took 4 bases from V and 1 from J, leaving 7 bases between them.

The J gene is TRBJ2-7, the V gene TRBV11-2; TRBD2 agrees at 11 bases. Germline assignment: CDR1 SGHAT and CDR2 FQNNGV. The CDR3 totals 15 residues. With 5 bases clipped from V and 2 bases from J, the junction kept 5 bases outside the gene matches. CDR3 DNA sequence: TGTGCCAGCAGCCGTGAGGGACTAGCGGCCTACGAGCAGTACTTC. It specifies CASSREGLAAYEQYF.

The V call is TRBV21-1, the J call TRBJ2-7; the table calls TRBD1, which could not be checked here. TRBV21-1 constitutes a pseudogene. CDR3 length: 17 amino acids. CDR3: CASSTPYRTGGTYEQYF. DNA of the CDR3: TGTGCCAGCAGCACACCCTATAGGACAGGGGGAACCTACGAGCAGTACTTC.

In DNA, the CDR3 is TGTGCCAGCAGTTACTCCGGACTAGCGGGGGAGGCCGAGCAGTACGTC. This codes for CASSYSGLAGEAEQYV. The genes are TRBV6-6 and TRBJ2-7; 13 bases align to TRBD2. Germline loops: CDR1 MNHNY, CDR2 SVGAGI (reference sequence). The CDR3 runs to 16 residues. The V segment lost 0 bases and the J segment 6 bases; nucleotides outside the gene matches: 5.

By frequency in the sample, this clone is medium-sized. V gene TRBV5-8 combines with J gene TRBJ2-7; 7 nucleotides agree with TRBD1. After removal of 5 bases from V and 2 bases from J, the junction contained 10 bases not matched to a gene. Germline lookup yields CDR1 SGHTS and CDR2 YDEGEE. The CDR3 totals 15 residues. The CDR3 protein is CASSYWTGKPYEQYF. The CDR3, as DNA: TGTGCCAGCAGTTACTGGACAGGAAAACCCTACGAGCAGTACTTC.

The rearrangement uses TRBV28 and TRBJ1-2; D is possibly TRBD1 (5 bases). CDR1 is MDHEN and CDR2 is SYDVKM in the germline V gene. CDR3 length: 11 amino acids. Trimming left V 5 bases short and J 8 bases short, with 9 bases between. The CDR3 loop reads CASSAGGGYTF. CDR3 in DNA: TGTGCCAGCAGTGCCGGGGGAGGCTACACCTTC.

The rearrangement links TRBV5-1 to TRBJ1-4; D is perhaps TRBD1 (6 bases). The CDR3 totals 15 residues. Germline CDR1 SGHRS, CDR2 YFSETQ. V was shortened by 4 bases and J by 5 bases, with 15 bases between the two germline ends. The CDR3 sequence: CASSGTTGRNEKLFF. CDR3 sequence (DNA): TGCGCCAGCAGCGGGACGACAGGTAGAAATGAAAAACTGTTTTTT.

The chain joins TRBV27 to TRBJ2-1, with 7 bases lining up with TRBD2. V lost 3 bases, J lost 2 bases, and 4 bases stayed unmatched. The CDR3 consists of 15 residues. In germline, CDR1 is MNHEY, CDR2 SMNVEV (reference sequence). The CDR3 DNA is TGTGCCAGCAGTTTGAGCGGGAACCCCTACAATGAGCAGTTCTTC. This translates into CASSLSGNPYNEQFF.

The V and J genes are TRBV13 and TRBJ2-1, with 8 bases fitting TRBD2. V shed 5 bases, J shed 1 base, and the junction held 7 bases outside the gene matches. The length of the CDR3 is 16 residues. Germline V CDR1 and CDR2: PRHDT, FYEKMQ (reference sequence). For the CDR3, the DNA is TGTGCCAGCAGCCTCCGGACTAGCTCTTCCTACAATGAGCAGTTCTTC. Translation gives CASSLRTSSSYNEQFF.

This chain joins TRBV4-2 and TRBJ1-5; 9 bases fit TRBD1. V lost 1 base and J lost 2; bases outside the gene matches: 3. In germline, CDR1 is LGHNA, CDR2 YNFKEQ. The CDR3 extends over 16 amino acids. CDR3 in DNA: TGTGCCAGCAGCCAAGGACAGGGGGAAGGCAATCAGCCCCAGCATTTT. Translated: CASSQGQGEGNQPQHF.

Written as DNA, the CDR3 is TGTGCCAGTAGAAGTTTCGACAGGGGAGATGATGGCTACACCTTC. Translated: CASRSFDRGDDGYTF. The chain employs TRBV27 and TRBJ1-2, with TRBD1 identical over 8 bases. This CDR3 contains 15 residues. The V segment lost 9 bases and the J segment 6 bases; nucleotides outside the gene matches: 15. CDR1 is MNHEY, CDR2 SMNVEV, per germline (reference sequence).

V is TRBV4-1 and J is TRBJ2-3; D is possibly TRBD2 (5 bases). CDR3 size: 14 residues. Germline V gene lookup returns CDR1 MGHRA and CDR2 YSYEKL. The V end lost 6 bases, the J end lost 2 bases, and 12 bases lay between the germline ends. The CDR3 DNA reads TGCGCCAGCAGTCGCGGACTGGACACAGATACGCAGTATTTT. Protein product: CASSRGLDTDTQYF.

The chain links TRBV5-5 to TRBJ1-1; possible D gene TRBD1, 5 bases. The CDR3 covers 15 residues. Germline V CDR1 and CDR2: SGHKS, YYEKEE (reference sequence). V was shortened by 2 bases and J by 1 base, with 12 bases between the two germline ends. CDR3 coding DNA: TGTGCCAGCAGCTTCAGGGCTCCTCAGAACACTGAAGCTTTCTTT. Its translation: CASSFRAPQNTEAFF. The variable domain in full, completed from reference TRBV5-5 and TRBJ1-1, reads DAGVTQSPTHLIKTRGQQVTLRCSPISGHKSVSWYQQVLGQGPQFIFQYYEKEERGRGNFPDRFSARQFPNYSSELNVNALLLGDSALYLCASSFRAPQNTEAFFGQGTRLTVV.

The chain has TRBV7-2 and TRBJ2-3; TRBD2 might be the D (6 bases). The germline CDR1 and CDR2 sequences are SGHTA and FQGNSA. V was pared by 5 bases and J by 2 bases, with 17 bases between. The CDR3 spans 16 residues. As DNA, the CDR3 is TGTGCCAGCAGCCGGAATGGCGGCGGGACCACAGATACGCAGTATTTT. Amino acid sequence: CASSRNGGGTTDTQYF.

The rearrangement joins TRBV29-1 to TRBJ2-5; the match to TRBD1 covers 7 bases. The CDR3 is 13 residues long. With V trimmed by 7 bases and J by 5 bases, 10 bases remained unmatched. The germline CDR1 and CDR2 sequences are SQVTM and ANQGSEA. CDR3 DNA: TGCAGCGCTCAGACAGGGACGGAGGAGACCCAGTACTTC. It translates to CSAQTGTEETQYF.

This chain links TRBV7-9 with TRBJ2-7, with D perhaps TRBD1 (6 bases). Germline V gene sequence: CDR1 SEHNR, CDR2 FQNEAQ (reference sequence). This CDR3 contains 17 residues. V lost 1 base and J 2 bases, leaving 18 bases between the germline ends. The CDR3 sequence is CASSLVGDRLLPYEQYF. The CDR3 DNA reads TGTGCCAGCAGCTTAGTTGGAGACAGGCTGCTGCCCTACGAGCAGTACTTC.

The chain has TRBV11-2 and TRBJ2-2, with 10 bases lining up with TRBD1. Germline CDR1 reads SGHAT; CDR2 reads FQNNGV. This CDR3 is 15 amino acids long. Trimming removed 5 bases from V and 4 bases from J; junction bases left unmatched: 4. CDR3 residues: CASSPDRGRTGELFF. Here the CDR3 DNA reads TGTGCCAGCAGCCCAGACAGGGGGCGCACCGGGGAGCTGTTTTTT.